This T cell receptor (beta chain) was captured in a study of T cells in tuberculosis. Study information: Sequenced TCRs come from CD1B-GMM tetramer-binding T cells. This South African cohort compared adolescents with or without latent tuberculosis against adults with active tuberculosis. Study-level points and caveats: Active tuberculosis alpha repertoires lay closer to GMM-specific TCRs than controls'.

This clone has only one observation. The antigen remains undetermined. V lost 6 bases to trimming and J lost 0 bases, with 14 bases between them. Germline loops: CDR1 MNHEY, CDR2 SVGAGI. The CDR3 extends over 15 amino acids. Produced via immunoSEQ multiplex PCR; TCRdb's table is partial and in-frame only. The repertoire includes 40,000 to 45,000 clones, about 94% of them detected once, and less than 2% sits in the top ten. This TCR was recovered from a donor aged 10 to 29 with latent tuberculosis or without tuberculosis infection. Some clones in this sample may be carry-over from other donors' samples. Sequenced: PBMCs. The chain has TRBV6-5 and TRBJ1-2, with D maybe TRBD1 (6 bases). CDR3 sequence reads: CASSREGEANYGYTF. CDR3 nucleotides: TGTGCCAGCAGCCGAGAGGGGGAAGCTAACTATGGCTACACCTTC.